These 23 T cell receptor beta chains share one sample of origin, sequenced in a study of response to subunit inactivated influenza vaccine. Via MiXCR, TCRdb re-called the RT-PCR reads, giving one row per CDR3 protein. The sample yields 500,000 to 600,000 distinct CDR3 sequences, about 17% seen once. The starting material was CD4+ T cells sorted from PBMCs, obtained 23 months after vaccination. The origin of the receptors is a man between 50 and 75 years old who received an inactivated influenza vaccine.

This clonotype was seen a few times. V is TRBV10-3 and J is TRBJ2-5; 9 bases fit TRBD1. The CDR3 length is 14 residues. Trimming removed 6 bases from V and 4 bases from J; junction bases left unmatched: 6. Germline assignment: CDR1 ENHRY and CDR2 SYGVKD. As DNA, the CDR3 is TGTGCCATCAGGGATCCGACAGGGGGAGAGACCCAGTACTTC. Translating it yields CAIRDPTGGETQYF.

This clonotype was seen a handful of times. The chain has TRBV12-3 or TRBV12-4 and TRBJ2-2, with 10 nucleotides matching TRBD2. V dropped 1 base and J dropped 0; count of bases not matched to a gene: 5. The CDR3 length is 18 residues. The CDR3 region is CASSLGLAGDANTGELFF. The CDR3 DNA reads TGTGCCAGCAGTTTAGGGCTAGCGGGGGACGCGAACACCGGGGAGCTGTTTTTT.

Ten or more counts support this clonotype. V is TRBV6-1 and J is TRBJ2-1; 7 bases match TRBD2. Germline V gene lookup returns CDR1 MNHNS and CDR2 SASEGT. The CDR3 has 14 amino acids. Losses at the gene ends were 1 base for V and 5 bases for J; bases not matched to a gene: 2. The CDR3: CASSEGLADNEQFF. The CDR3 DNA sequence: TGTGCCAGCAGTGAAGGACTAGCAGACAATGAGCAGTTCTTC.

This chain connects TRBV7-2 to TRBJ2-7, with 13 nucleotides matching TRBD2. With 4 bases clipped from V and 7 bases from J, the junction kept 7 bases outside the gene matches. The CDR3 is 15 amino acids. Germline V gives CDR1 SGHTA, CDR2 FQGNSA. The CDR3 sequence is CASSSGGLAGREQYF. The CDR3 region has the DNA TGTGCCAGCAGCTCAGGGGGACTAGCGGGGAGGGAGCAGTACTTC. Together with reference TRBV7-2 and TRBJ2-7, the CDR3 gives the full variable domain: GAGVSQSPSNKVTEKGKDVELRCDPISGHTALYWYRQSLGQGLEFLIYFQGNSAPDKSGLPSDRFSAERTGGSVSTLTIQRTQQEDSAVYLCASSSGGLAGREQYFGPGTRLTVT.

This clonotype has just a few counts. The CDR3 bases are TGCAGTGCTAGAGATTCCCCAGGGGGGACATATAGCAATCAGCCCCAGCATTTT. Its translation is CSARDSPGGTYSNQPQHF. The chain couples TRBV20-1 to TRBJ1-5; 7 nucleotides agree with TRBD1. V lost 0 bases to trimming and J lost 0 bases; unmatched junction nucleotides: 11. Germline V gene data show CDR1 as DFQATT and CDR2 as SNEGSKA (reference sequence). CDR3 length equals 18 residues.

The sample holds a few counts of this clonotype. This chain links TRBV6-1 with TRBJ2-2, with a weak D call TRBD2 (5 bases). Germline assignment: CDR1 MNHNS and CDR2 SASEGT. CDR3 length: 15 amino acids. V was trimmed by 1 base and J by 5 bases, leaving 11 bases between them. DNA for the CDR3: TGTGCCAGCAGTGAAGGCCCGTGGAGGACCGGGGAGCTGTTTTTT. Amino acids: CASSEGPWRTGELFF.

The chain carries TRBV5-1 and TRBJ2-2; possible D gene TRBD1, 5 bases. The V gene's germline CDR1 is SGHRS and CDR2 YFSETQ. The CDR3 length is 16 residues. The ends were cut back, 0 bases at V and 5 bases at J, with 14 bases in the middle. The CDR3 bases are TGCGCCAGCAGCTTGGCACCAGGGTCAAATACCGGGGAGCTGTTTTTT. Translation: CASSLAPGSNTGELFF. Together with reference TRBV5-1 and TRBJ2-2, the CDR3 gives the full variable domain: KAGVTQTPRYLIKTRGQQVTLSCSPISGHRSVSWYQQTPGQGLQFLFEYFSETQRNKGNFPGRFSGRQFSNSRSEMNVSTLELGDSALYLCASSLAPGSNTGELFFGEGSRLTVL.

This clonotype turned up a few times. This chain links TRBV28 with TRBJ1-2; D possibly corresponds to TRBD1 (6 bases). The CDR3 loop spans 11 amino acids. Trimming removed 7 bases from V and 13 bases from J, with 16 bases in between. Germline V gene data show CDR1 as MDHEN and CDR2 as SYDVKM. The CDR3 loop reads CASTSAHRVTF. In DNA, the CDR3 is TGTGCCAGCACTTCCGCCCACAGGGTCACCTTC.

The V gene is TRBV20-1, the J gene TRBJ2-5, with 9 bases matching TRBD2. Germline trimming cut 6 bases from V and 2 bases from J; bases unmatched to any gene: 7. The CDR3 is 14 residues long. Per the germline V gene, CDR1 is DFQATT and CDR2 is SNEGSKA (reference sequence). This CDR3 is CSAEPGLAQETQYF. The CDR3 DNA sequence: TGCAGTGCAGAGCCGGGACTAGCTCAAGAGACCCAGTACTTC.

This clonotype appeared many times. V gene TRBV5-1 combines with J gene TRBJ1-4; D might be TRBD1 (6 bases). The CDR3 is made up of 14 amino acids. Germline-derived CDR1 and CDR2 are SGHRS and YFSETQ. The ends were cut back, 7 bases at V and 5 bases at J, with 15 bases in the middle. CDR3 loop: CASGPGASNEKLFF. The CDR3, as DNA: TGCGCCAGCGGCCCGGGGGCCTCCAATGAAAAACTGTTTTTT.

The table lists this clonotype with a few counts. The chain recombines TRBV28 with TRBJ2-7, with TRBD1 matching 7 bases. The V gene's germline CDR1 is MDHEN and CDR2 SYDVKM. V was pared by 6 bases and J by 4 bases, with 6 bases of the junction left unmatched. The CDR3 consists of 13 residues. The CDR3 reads CASRSTGLYEQYF. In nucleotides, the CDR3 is TGTGCCAGCAGGTCGACAGGGCTATACGAGCAGTACTTC.

CDR3 loop: CASRSGTGNSYNEQFF. Here the CDR3 DNA reads TGTGCCAGCAGGTCCGGGACAGGGAACTCCTACAATGAGCAGTTCTTC. The chain links TRBV12-3 or TRBV12-4 to TRBJ2-1; 9 bases map to TRBD1. V was pared by 6 bases and J by 0 bases, with 6 bases of the junction left unmatched. The CDR3 sequence is 16 residues long.

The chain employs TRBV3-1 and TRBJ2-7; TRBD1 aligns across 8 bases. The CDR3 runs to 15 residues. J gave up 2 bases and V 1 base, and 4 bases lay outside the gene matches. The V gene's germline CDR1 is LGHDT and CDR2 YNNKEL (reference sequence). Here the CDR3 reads CASSQAGTGTYEQYF. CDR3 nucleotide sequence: TGTGCCAGCAGCCAAGCCGGGACAGGCACCTACGAGCAGTACTTC.

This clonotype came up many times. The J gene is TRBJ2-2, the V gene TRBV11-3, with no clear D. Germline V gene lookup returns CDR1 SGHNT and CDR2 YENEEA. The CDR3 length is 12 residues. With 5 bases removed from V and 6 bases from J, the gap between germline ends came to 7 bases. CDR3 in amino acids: CASSPWSGELFF. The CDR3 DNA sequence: TGTGCCAGCAGCCCCTGGTCCGGGGAGCTGTTTTTT.

CDR3 sequence: CASSTGQGINNEQYF. The CDR3 nucleotides are TGTGCCAGCAGCACGGGACAGGGAATTAACAACGAGCAGTACTTC. The chain carries TRBV7-2 and TRBJ2-7, with TRBD1 identical over 9 bases. The CDR3 sequence is 15 residues long. The V gene's germline CDR1 is SGHTA and CDR2 FQGNSA. J gave up 5 bases and V 5 bases, and 10 bases lay outside the gene matches.

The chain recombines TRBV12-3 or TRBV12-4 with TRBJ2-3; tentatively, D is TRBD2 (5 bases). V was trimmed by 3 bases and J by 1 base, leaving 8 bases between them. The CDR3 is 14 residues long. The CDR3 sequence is CASSLFGGTDTQYF. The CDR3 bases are TGTGCCAGCAGTTTGTTCGGGGGCACAGATACGCAGTATTTT.

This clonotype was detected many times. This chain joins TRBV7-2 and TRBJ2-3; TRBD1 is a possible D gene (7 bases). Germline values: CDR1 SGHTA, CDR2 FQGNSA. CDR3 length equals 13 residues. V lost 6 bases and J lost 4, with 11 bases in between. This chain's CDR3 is CASSSRGADTQYF. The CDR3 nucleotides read TGTGCCAGCAGTTCCAGGGGGGCAGATACGCAGTATTTT. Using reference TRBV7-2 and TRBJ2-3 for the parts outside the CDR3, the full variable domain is GAGVSQSPSNKVTEKGKDVELRCDPISGHTALYWYRQSLGQGLEFLIYFQGNSAPDKSGLPSDRFSAERTGGSVSTLTIQRTQQEDSAVYLCASSSRGADTQYFGPGTRLTVL.

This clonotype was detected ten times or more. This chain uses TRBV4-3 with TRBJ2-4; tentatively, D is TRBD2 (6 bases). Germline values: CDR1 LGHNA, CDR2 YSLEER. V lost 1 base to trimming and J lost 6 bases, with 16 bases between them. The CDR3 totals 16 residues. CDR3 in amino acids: CASSQGSGSLGNIQYF. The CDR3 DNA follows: TGCGCCAGCAGCCAAGGTTCCGGGAGTTTGGGAAACATTCAGTACTTC.

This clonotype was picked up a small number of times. The CDR3 protein is CASSQGVAGLYEQYF. CDR3 nucleotide sequence: TGCGCCAGCAGCCAAGGGGTAGCGGGCCTCTACGAGCAGTACTTC. The V gene is TRBV4-3, the J gene TRBJ2-7, with 7 nucleotides matching TRBD2. Trimming took 1 base from V and 3 from J; bases not matched to a gene: 6. The CDR3 is 15 residues long. Germline V lookup: CDR1 LGHNA, CDR2 YSLEER.

The CDR3, as DNA: TGCAGTGCTATGACGGGACTAGCGGGAACCTACAATGAGCAGTTCTTC. The encoded protein is CSAMTGLAGTYNEQFF. V is TRBV20-1 and J is TRBJ2-1, with 13 bases aligning to TRBD2. Germline lookup yields CDR1 DFQATT and CDR2 SNEGSKA (reference sequence). The CDR3 extends over 16 amino acids. V gave up 4 bases and J gave up 2 bases; unmatched junction bases: 5.

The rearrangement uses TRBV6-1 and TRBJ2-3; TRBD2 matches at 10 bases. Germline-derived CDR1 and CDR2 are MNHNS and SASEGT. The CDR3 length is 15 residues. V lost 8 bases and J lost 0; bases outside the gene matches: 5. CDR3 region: CASRGLAASTDTQYF. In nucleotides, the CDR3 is TGTGCCAGCCGCGGACTAGCGGCCAGCACAGATACGCAGTATTTT.

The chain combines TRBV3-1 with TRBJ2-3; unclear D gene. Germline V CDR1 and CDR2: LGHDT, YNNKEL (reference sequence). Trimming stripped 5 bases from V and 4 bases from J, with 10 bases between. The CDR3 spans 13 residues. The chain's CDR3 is CASSERGSDTQYF. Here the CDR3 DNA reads TGTGCCAGCAGCGAGCGAGGATCAGATACGCAGTATTTT.

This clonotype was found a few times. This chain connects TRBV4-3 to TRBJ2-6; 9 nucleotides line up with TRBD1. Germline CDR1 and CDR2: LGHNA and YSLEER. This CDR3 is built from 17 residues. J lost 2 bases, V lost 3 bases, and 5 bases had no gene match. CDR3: CASSHSTGGTGANVLTF. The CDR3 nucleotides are TGCGCCAGCAGCCATTCAACAGGGGGCACTGGGGCCAACGTCCTGACTTTC.